These 24 T cell receptor beta chains came from one sample sequenced in a study of T cell responses to AZD1222 COVID-19 vaccine. Produced via immunoSEQ multiplex PCR; TCRdb's table is partial and in-frame only. The repertoire holds 120,000 to 150,000 clones, with approximately 90% as singletons. The specimen comprised peripheral blood, sampled 28 days after the second AZD1222 dose. These receptors all come from an adult who received the AZD1222 COVID-19 vaccine.

V usage is TRBV6-5 and J usage is TRBJ1-1, with 8 bases identical to TRBD1. This CDR3 region has 15 residues. V lost 0 bases and J lost 3; bases outside the gene matches: 3. Per germline, CDR1 MNHEY and CDR2 SVGAGI. This chain's CDR3 is CASSYSQGADTEAFF. CDR3 nucleotides: TGTGCCAGCAGTTACTCCCAGGGGGCGGACACTGAAGCTTTCTTT.

The chain recombines TRBV18 with TRBJ1-2, with D possibly TRBD1 on 6 matching bases. From germline, CDR1 is KGHSH and CDR2 LQKENI. CDR3 length equals 14 residues. Between the trimmed V and J ends, which lost 5 bases and 1 base, there was a span of 11 bases. As DNA, the CDR3 is TGTGCCAGCTCATCGACAGGCAATAACTATGGCTACACCTTC. It is translated as CASSSTGNNYGYTF.

The V call is TRBV11-3, the J call TRBJ2-1; 8 bases match TRBD2. V dropped 5 bases and J dropped 6; count of bases not matched to a gene: 12. Germline values: CDR1 SGHNT, CDR2 YENEEA. There are 16 residues in the CDR3. The CDR3 here is CASSPSGLGDRNEQFF. CDR3 bases: TGTGCCAGCAGCCCCTCGGGACTAGGGGACCGCAATGAGCAGTTCTTC.

The DNA of the CDR3 is TGTGCCAGCAGCCGGGACAGGGGGACGGCTTTCTTT. This sequence encodes CASSRDRGTAFF. The rearrangement joins TRBV12-3 or TRBV12-4 to TRBJ1-1; TRBD1 matches at 11 bases. This CDR3 comprises 12 residues. With V trimmed by 6 bases and J by 11 bases, 5 bases remained unmatched.

The sample holds one count of this clone. The chain links TRBV3-1 (or the pseudogene TRBV3-2) to TRBJ2-5; 12 bases are shared with TRBD2. CDR1 and CDR2 (germline): LGHDT, YNNKEL (reference sequence). Germline trimming cut 0 bases from V and 12 bases from J; bases unmatched to any gene: 8. The CDR3 extends over 15 amino acids. DNA for the CDR3: TGTGCCAGCAGCCAAGATCTCGATGGACTAGCGGGGAAGTACTTC. Amino acid sequence: CASSQDLDGLAGKYF.

This chain uses TRBV3-1 (or the pseudogene TRBV3-2) with TRBJ1-2; D not resolved. The V and J ends lost 0 bases and 3 bases respectively, with 14 bases between them. The CDR3 totals 16 residues. Germline CDR1 and CDR2: LGHDT and YNNKEL (reference sequence). The CDR3 region is CASSQEGQVGYYGYTF. The CDR3 nucleotides are TGTGCCAGCAGCCAAGAAGGCCAGGTTGGGTACTATGGCTACACCTTC.

The V call is TRBV6-5, the J call TRBJ1-1; unclear D gene. The CDR3 sequence is 15 residues long. The germline V and J ends were trimmed by 0 bases and 0 bases, with 8 bases remaining between them. Germline V lookup: CDR1 MNHEY, CDR2 SVGAGI. The chain's CDR3 is CASSYSRDMNTEAFF. The DNA for the CDR3 is TGTGCCAGCAGTTACTCGAGGGATATGAACACTGAAGCTTTCTTT.

The chain uses TRBV19 and TRBJ1-5; D is unclear. Per germline, CDR1 LNHDA and CDR2 SQIVND (reference sequence). The CDR3 extends over 18 amino acids. The ends were cut back, 5 bases at V and 0 bases at J, with 20 bases in the middle. The CDR3 protein is CASSPRTLITLSNQPQHF. The CDR3 DNA sequence: TGTGCCAGTAGTCCTCGGACGCTGATCACCCTTAGCAATCAGCCCCAGCATTTT.

This chain connects TRBV19 to TRBJ2-2, with 14 bases matching TRBD2. From germline, CDR1 is LNHDA and CDR2 SQIVND (reference sequence). The CDR3 is made up of 16 amino acids. V lost 3 bases and J lost 4; bases outside the gene matches: 1. CDR3 DNA: TGTGCCAGTAGTATGGGACTAGCGGGAGTCACCGGGGAGCTGTTTTTT. Its protein is CASSMGLAGVTGELFF. The entire variable domain, with the rest obtained from reference TRBV19 and TRBJ2-2, is as follows: DGGITQSPKYLFRKEGQNVTLSCEQNLNHDAMYWYRQDPGQGLRLIYYSQIVNDFQKGDIAEGYSVSREKKESFPLTVTSAQKNPTAFYLCASSMGLAGVTGELFFGEGSRLTVL.

This chain joins TRBV5-4 and TRBJ2-1, with 9 bases identical to TRBD2. Germline CDR1 SGHNT, CDR2 YYREEE (reference sequence). Trimming took 1 base from V and 8 from J; bases not matched to a gene: 7. The CDR3 loop spans 15 amino acids. The CDR3 sequence: CASSLSTSGFHEQFF. The CDR3 nucleotides are TGTGCCAGCAGCTTGTCAACTAGCGGGTTCCATGAGCAGTTCTTC.

Concerning this clone itself: The sample has other DNA sequences that encode this CDR3 too. This chain joins TRBV2 and TRBJ1-2; D remains ambiguous. The V and J ends lost 3 bases and 4 bases respectively, with 6 bases between them. The germline V gene has CDR1 SNHLY and CDR2 FYNNEI. CDR3 size: 12 residues. Here the CDR3 DNA reads TGTGCCAGCAGTGAGGGCCCCTATGGCTACACCTTC. Residues: CASSEGPYGYTF.

With respect to this clone: One junction end disagrees with the germline gene, perhaps due to a read error. V and J are TRBV2 and TRBJ2-7; 7 bases agree with TRBD1. Looked up from germline, CDR1 is SNHLY and CDR2 is FYNNEI. This CDR3 is built from 12 residues. Written as DNA, the CDR3 is TGTGCCAGCTTAACACACGAGGGGACAGAAAAATTC. Translated: CASLTHEGTEKF.

The rearrangement joins TRBV29-1 to TRBJ2-3; 13 nucleotides match TRBD2. CDR3 length: 14 amino acids. Germline-derived CDR1 and CDR2 are SQVTM and ANQGSEA. V dropped 5 bases and J dropped 14; count of bases not matched to a gene: 13. The CDR3 DNA reads as TGCAGCGTTAAAGGACTAGCGGGGGCTCCACACGGGTATTTT. Protein: CSVKGLAGAPHGYF.

This sequence joins TRBV11-3 and TRBJ2-2; TRBD2 is a possible D gene (5 bases). Germline loops: CDR1 SGHNT, CDR2 YENEEA. The CDR3 spans 17 residues. V lost 1 base, J lost 4 bases, and 16 bases lay in between. CDR3 loop: CASSLVGAEYGTGELFF. CDR3 DNA: TGTGCCAGCAGCTTAGTGGGAGCGGAGTATGGCACCGGGGAGCTGTTTTTT.

The CDR3 DNA reads TGTGCCAGCAGTGCGTGGGCAAACTCCTACGAGCAGTACTTC. Protein sequence: CASSAWANSYEQYF. V and J are TRBV25-1 and TRBJ2-7; D remains unclear. This CDR3 is 14 amino acids long. V gave up 4 bases and J gave up 0 bases, with 10 bases separating them. Germline V lookup: CDR1 MGHDK, CDR2 SYGVNS.

The chain carries TRBV12-5 and TRBJ2-7; no definite D call. Between the trimmed V and J ends, which lost 2 bases and 4 bases, there was a span of 6 bases. Germline V gene data show CDR1 as LGHNT and CDR2 as FRNRAP. The CDR3 runs to 12 residues. The CDR3 spells CASGLRSYEQYF. CDR3 coding DNA: TGTGCTAGTGGTTTGAGGTCTTACGAGCAGTACTTC.

The CDR3 coding sequence is TGTGCCAGCAGCTCAATGACAGGGGGGAACACTGAAGCTTTCTTT. Amino acids: CASSSMTGGNTEAFF. The V call is TRBV7-3, the J call TRBJ1-1; 9 nucleotides agree with TRBD1. The trim removed 4 bases at V and 1 base at J, leaving 4 bases unmatched. The V gene's germline CDR1 is SGHTA and CDR2 FQGTGA. The CDR3 has 15 residues.

The rearrangement uses TRBV19 and TRBJ1-5, with 7 bases matching TRBD1. Looked up from germline, CDR1 is LNHDA and CDR2 is SQIVND (reference sequence). CDR3 size: 12 residues. The V and J ends lost 6 bases and 7 bases, in that order; junction bases with no gene match: 3. As DNA, the CDR3 is TGTGCCAGTAGCACAGGGGCACAGCCCCAGCATTTT. The encoded protein is CASSTGAQPQHF.

The V and J genes are TRBV7-9 and TRBJ1-5; TRBD1 is a possible D gene (5 bases). The V gene lost 8 bases and the J gene lost 7 bases, with 15 bases spanning the gap. From germline, CDR1 is SEHNR and CDR2 FQNEAQ (reference sequence). The CDR3 is 13 amino acids. This CDR3 reads CASVQEQGQPQHF. CDR3 in DNA: TGTGCCAGCGTACAGGAGCAAGGGCAGCCCCAGCATTTT.

The chain is built from TRBV7-3 and TRBJ1-2; 10 bases are shared with TRBD1. This CDR3 is built from 17 residues. Germline CDR1 is SGHTA and CDR2 is FQGTGA. J gave up 8 bases and V 3 bases, and 15 bases lay outside the gene matches. CDR3 loop: CASSLLPGQGPLGGYTF. CDR3 nucleotide sequence: TGTGCCAGCAGCTTGCTCCCGGGACAGGGGCCCTTAGGGGGCTACACCTTC. Complete variable domain (other parts from reference TRBV7-3 and TRBJ1-2): GAGVSQTPSNKVTEKGKYVELRCDPISGHTALYWYRQSLGQGPEFLIYFQGTGAADDSGLPNDRFFAVRPEGSVSTLKIQRTERGDSAVYLCASSLLPGQGPLGGYTFGSGTRLTVV.

The V call is TRBV7-2, the J call TRBJ1-5, with D perhaps TRBD1 (6 bases). The V end was cut by 3 bases, the J end by 7 bases, with 10 bases between. The CDR3 is 13 residues long. From germline, CDR1 is SGHTA and CDR2 FQGNSA. The CDR3 sequence: CASSLGQGQPQHF. The CDR3 DNA follows: TGTGCCAGCAGCTTGGGGCAGGGGCAGCCCCAGCATTTT. The full variable domain, with the rest looked up from reference TRBV7-2 and TRBJ1-5, is GAGVSQSPSNKVTEKGKDVELRCDPISGHTALYWYRQSLGQGLEFLIYFQGNSAPDKSGLPSDRFSAERTGGSVSTLTIQRTQQEDSAVYLCASSLGQGQPQHFGDGTRLSIL.

The chain is built from TRBV29-1 and TRBJ1-2; the match to TRBD1 covers 9 bases. This CDR3 has 14 amino acids. J was trimmed by 0 bases and V by 3 bases; bases with no gene match: 2. Looked up from germline, CDR1 is SQVTM and CDR2 is ANQGSEA. Written as DNA, the CDR3 is TGCAGCGTTGATCGACAGGGGGCTAACTATGGCTACACCTTC. The encoded protein is CSVDRQGANYGYTF.

V usage is TRBV13 and J usage is TRBJ1-1; D is possibly TRBD1 (5 bases). Trimming cost V 2 bases and J 4 bases, with 8 bases left between them. Per germline, CDR1 PRHDT and CDR2 FYEKMQ (reference sequence). The CDR3 runs to 13 residues. CDR3 sequence (DNA): TGTGCCAGCAGCTTATCCGGGGGCACTGAAGCTTTCTTT. Encoded protein: CASSLSGGTEAFF.

In its sample, this clone was seen once. V and J are TRBV27 and TRBJ2-7, with TRBD1 identical over 10 bases. J lost 4 bases, V lost 5 bases, and 8 bases had no gene match. The CDR3 is 15 residues long. Looked up from germline, CDR1 is MNHEY and CDR2 is SMNVEV (reference sequence). CDR3 nucleotides: TGTGCCAGCAGTATAAGACAGGGGGCGCGATACGAGCAGTACTTC. Its translation: CASSIRQGARYEQYF.